The clone carrying this TCR beta chain was seen only a few times. Its specificity is not known. The record originates from a study of T cell repertoires in cytomegalovirus infection. V shed 10 bases, J shed 4 bases, and the junction held 7 bases outside the gene matches. Germline V lookup: CDR1 SGHVS, CDR2 FNYEAQ. The CDR3 is 14 amino acids. TCRdb passed the reads through MiXCR, listing each CDR3 protein once. This repertoire shows approximately 83,000 distinct CDR3 sequences, about 24% found once; its top ten account for roughly 50%. Whole-study findings and limits: In two of eight donors, the top clonotype was HLA-C-restricted CMV-specific.

The V gene is TRBV7-6, the J gene TRBJ1-6; 7 nucleotides line up with TRBD1. This clonotype originated in a human donor in good health (CMV status not recorded). Some clones in this sample may be carry-over from other donors' samples. Material: CD8+ T cells from cultured PBMCs, obtained from culture after CMV antigen stimulation. CDR3 nucleotides: TGTGCCACCGATGGGACAGCATATAATTCACCCCTCCACTTT. Protein: CATDGTAYNSPLHF.